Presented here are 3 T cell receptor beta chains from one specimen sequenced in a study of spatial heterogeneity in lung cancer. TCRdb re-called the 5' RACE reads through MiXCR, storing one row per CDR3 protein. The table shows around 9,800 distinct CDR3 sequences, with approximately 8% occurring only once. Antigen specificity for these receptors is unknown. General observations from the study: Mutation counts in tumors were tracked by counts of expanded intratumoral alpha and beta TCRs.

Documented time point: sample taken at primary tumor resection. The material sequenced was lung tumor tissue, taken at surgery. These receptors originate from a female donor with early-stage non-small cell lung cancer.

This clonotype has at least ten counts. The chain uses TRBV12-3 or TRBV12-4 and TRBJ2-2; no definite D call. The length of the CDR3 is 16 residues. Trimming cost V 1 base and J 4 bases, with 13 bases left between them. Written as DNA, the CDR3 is TGTGCCAGCAGTTTAGTAGGGCCCTGGGGCACCGGGGAGCTGTTTTTT. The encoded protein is CASSLVGPWGTGELFF.

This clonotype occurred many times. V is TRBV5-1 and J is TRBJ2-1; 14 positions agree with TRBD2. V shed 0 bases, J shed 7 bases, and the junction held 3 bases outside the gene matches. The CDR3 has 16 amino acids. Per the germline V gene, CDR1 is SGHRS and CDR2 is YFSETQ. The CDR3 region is CASSLGTSGGRNEQFF. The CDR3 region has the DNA TGCGCCAGCAGCTTGGGGACTAGCGGGGGGAGGAATGAGCAGTTCTTC.

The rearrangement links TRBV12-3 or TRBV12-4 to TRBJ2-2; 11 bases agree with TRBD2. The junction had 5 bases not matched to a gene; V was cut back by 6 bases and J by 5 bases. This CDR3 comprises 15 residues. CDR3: CASSFSGGVTGELFF. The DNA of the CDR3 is TGTGCCAGCAGCTTTAGCGGGGGGGTGACCGGGGAGCTGTTTTTT.